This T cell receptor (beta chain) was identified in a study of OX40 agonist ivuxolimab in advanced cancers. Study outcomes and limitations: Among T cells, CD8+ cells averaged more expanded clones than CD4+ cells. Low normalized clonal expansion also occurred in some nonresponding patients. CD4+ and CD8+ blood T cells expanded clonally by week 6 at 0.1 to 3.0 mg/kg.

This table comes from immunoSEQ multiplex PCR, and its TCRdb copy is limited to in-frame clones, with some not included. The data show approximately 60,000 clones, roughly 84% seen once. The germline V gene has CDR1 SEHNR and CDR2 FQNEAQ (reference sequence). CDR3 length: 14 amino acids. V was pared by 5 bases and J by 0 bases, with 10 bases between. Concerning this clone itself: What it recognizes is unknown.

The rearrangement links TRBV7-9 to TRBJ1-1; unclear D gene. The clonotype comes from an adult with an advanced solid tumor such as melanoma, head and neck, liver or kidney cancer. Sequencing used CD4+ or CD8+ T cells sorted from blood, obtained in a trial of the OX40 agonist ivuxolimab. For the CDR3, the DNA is TGTGCCAGCAGCGCGGGAATTATGAACACTGAAGCTTTCTTT. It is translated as CASSAGIMNTEAFF.